This passage covers 29 T cell receptor beta chains from one sample sequenced in a study of T cells in Graves' hyperthyroidism and ophthalmopathy (dated by TCRdb to about 2019). The protocol used for the library was multiplex PCR. The run used an Illumina HiSeq 2000. The TCR beta CDR3 regions were amplified from the RNA transcripts. A first-round RT-PCR of the TCR CDR3 used the HTBI primer set with the Qiagen OneStep RT-PCR kit. TCRdb trimmed the raw reads at Q25, called clones with MiXCR and kept productive beta chains. Rows are unified per CDR3 protein, each entry keeping the most common DNA and genes. A total of fewer than 750,000 distinct CDR3 sequences appear in this sample, roughly 14% of them only once. Around 4.1% of the sample lies in the top ten. The material sequenced was blood. All receptors come from a woman aged 40 to 50 with Graves' ophthalmopathy.

This clonotype was picked up many times. The chain combines TRBV27 with TRBJ2-7; tentatively, D is TRBD1 (5 bases). CDR1 is MNHEY and CDR2 is SMNVEV in the germline V gene (reference sequence). This CDR3 is 12 amino acids long. V lost 9 bases and J 5 bases, leaving 14 bases between the germline ends. This CDR3 is CASRTQGHEQYF. CDR3 bases: TGTGCCAGTAGAACCCAGGGTCACGAGCAGTACTTC.

The gene calls are TRBV10-3 and TRBJ2-4; TRBD2 matches at 9 bases. J was trimmed by 10 bases and V by 0 bases; bases with no gene match: 7. CDR3 length: 15 residues. Looked up from germline, CDR1 is ENHRY and CDR2 is SYGVKD. DNA of the CDR3: TGTGCCATCAGTGAGTCGGGGGCTAGCGGGACAATTCAGTACTTC. Encoded protein: CAISESGASGTIQYF.

The chain carries TRBV11-2 and TRBJ2-7, with a tentative D call TRBD2 (6 bases). Per germline, CDR1 SGHAT and CDR2 FQNNGV. The CDR3 length is 14 residues. Trimming took off 8 bases at V and 5 bases at J, with 19 bases between the two ends. Here the CDR3 reads CASGTGRRFHEQYF. The DNA for the CDR3 is TGTGCCAGCGGGACTGGTAGGAGGTTCCACGAGCAGTACTTC. Together with reference TRBV11-2 and TRBJ2-7, the CDR3 gives the full variable domain: EAGVAQSPRYKIIEKRQSVAFWCNPISGHATLYWYQQILGQGPKLLIQFQNNGVVDDSQLPKDRFSAERLKGVDSTLKIQPAKLEDSAVYLCASGTGRRFHEQYFGPGTRLTVT.

This clonotype showed up just a few times. This chain connects TRBV12-3 or TRBV12-4 to TRBJ1-1, with 9 bases aligning to TRBD1. The length of the CDR3 is 16 residues. Germline trimming cut 6 bases from V and 4 bases from J; bases unmatched to any gene: 12. CDR3 in DNA: TGTGCCAGCAGGGGGGCAACGGGACAGGGAACCACTGAAGCTTTCTTT. Translation gives CASRGATGQGTTEAFF.

This clonotype occurred many times. The DNA for the CDR3 is TGCGCCAGCAGCCAAGATCTACGGGAGTGGGAGCAGTACTTC. This encodes CASSQDLREWEQYF. This chain uses TRBV4-3 with TRBJ2-7; the D gene is possibly TRBD2 (6 bases). The germline V gene encodes CDR1 LGHNA and CDR2 YSLEER. The CDR3 runs to 14 residues. The V and J ends lost 0 bases and 7 bases respectively, with 13 bases between them.

Many counts were recorded for this clonotype. The chain combines TRBV30 with TRBJ1-5; 9 positions match TRBD1. There are 14 residues in the CDR3. Unmatched junction bases numbered 6, after V lost 4 bases and J lost 5 bases. CDR1 GTSNPN and CDR2 SVGIG come from the germline V gene (reference sequence). CDR3 protein: CAWTGQGLDQPQHF. CDR3 nucleotide sequence: TGTGCCTGGACTGGACAGGGGTTGGATCAGCCCCAGCATTTT.

The CDR3 here is CASSPGTGSIYEQYF. DNA of the CDR3: TGTGCCAGCTCACCCGGGACAGGGTCAATCTACGAGCAGTACTTC. The chain employs TRBV18 and TRBJ2-7; 9 nucleotides agree with TRBD1. Germline V gene data show CDR1 as KGHSH and CDR2 as LQKENI. The CDR3 is made up of 15 amino acids. V shed 3 bases, J shed 3 bases, and the junction held 6 bases outside the gene matches.

In this sample, this clonotype turned up many times. This chain joins TRBV4-1 and TRBJ2-7; D perhaps matches TRBD2 (6 bases). The CDR3 length is 15 residues. The germline V gene encodes CDR1 MGHRA and CDR2 YSYEKL. The V and J ends lost 0 bases and 4 bases respectively, with 13 bases between them. The CDR3 reads CASSQDANGGYEQYF. The CDR3 DNA follows: TGCGCCAGCAGCCAAGACGCCAACGGGGGTTACGAGCAGTACTTC.

The V gene is TRBV6-1, the J gene TRBJ1-5; 10 bases are shared with TRBD1. CDR3 size: 15 residues. Trimming at V came to 4 bases and at J to 7 bases, leaving 7 bases not matched to a gene. Germline assignment: CDR1 MNHNS and CDR2 SASEGT. The CDR3 DNA sequence: TGTGCCAGCAGTGCGAATGGACAGGGGGAACAGCCCCAGCATTTT. It encodes CASSANGQGEQPQHF.

This clonotype has at least ten counts. The J gene is TRBJ2-7, the V gene TRBV12-3 or TRBV12-4; 12 bases are a match to TRBD2. V shed 4 bases and J 4 bases; nucleotides not matched to a gene: 5. This CDR3 comprises 15 residues. The CDR3 spells CASSSRGTSGYEQYF. The CDR3 nucleotides read TGTGCCAGCAGTTCACGGGGGACTAGCGGGTACGAGCAGTACTTC.

This clonotype was counted many times. The chain recombines TRBV29-1 with TRBJ2-2; D ambiguous. The germline V and J ends were trimmed by 5 bases and 7 bases, with 11 bases remaining between them. Germline V gene lookup returns CDR1 SQVTM and CDR2 ANQGSEA. The CDR3 runs 12 residues. In nucleotides, the CDR3 is TGCAGCGTTCTGGTTTTGGGCGGGGAGCTGTTTTTT. It specifies CSVLVLGGELFF.

In this sample, this clonotype turned up many times. The chain has TRBV12-3 or TRBV12-4 and TRBJ2-5; D might be TRBD1 (6 bases). Trimming shortened V by 3 bases and J by 5 bases, and 10 bases separated the two germline ends. The CDR3 length is 13 residues. This CDR3 reads CASSLRQGETQYF. CDR3 DNA sequence: TGTGCCAGCAGTTTGCGCCAGGGGGAGACCCAGTACTTC.

This clonotype was detected ten times or more. The chain combines TRBV27 with TRBJ2-7; D could derive from TRBD1 or TRBD2 (6 bases each). The germline V gene encodes CDR1 MNHEY and CDR2 SMNVEV (reference sequence). The V gene lost 5 bases and the J gene lost 4 bases, with 18 bases spanning the gap. The CDR3 spans 15 residues. CDR3 sequence (DNA): TGTGCCAGCAGTGGGGGCGCGGGACGTCGGTACGAGCAGTACTTC. Amino acid sequence: CASSGGAGRRYEQYF.

There are many counts of this clonotype. Written as DNA, the CDR3 is TGCGCCAGCAGCCCGGATAAGGAGCAGTACTTC. The encoded protein is CASSPDKEQYF. The V gene is TRBV5-1, the J gene TRBJ2-7; D unresolved. CDR1 is SGHRS and CDR2 is YFSETQ in the germline V gene. V dropped 4 bases and J dropped 7 bases, with 9 bases sitting between them. The CDR3 totals 11 residues.

This clonotype was detected many times. V and J are TRBV7-8 and TRBJ2-7; TRBD1 is a possible D gene (5 bases). The CDR3 spans 12 residues. V was pared by 10 bases and J by 5 bases, with 15 bases between. Germline values: CDR1 SGHVS, CDR2 FQNEAQ. In DNA form, the CDR3 reads TGTGCCACTACACGGCAGGGCGACGAGCAGTACTTC. This sequence encodes CATTRQGDEQYF. Drawing the rest from reference TRBV7-8 and TRBJ2-7, the complete variable domain is GAGVSQSPRYKVAKRGQDVALRCDPISGHVSLFWYQQALGQGPEFLTYFQNEAQLDKSGLPSDRFFAERPEGSVSTLKIQRTQQEDSAVYLCATTRQGDEQYFGPGTRLTVT.

This clonotype was detected ten times or more. V gene TRBV27 combines with J gene TRBJ1-1; 8 nucleotides agree with TRBD1. The CDR3 consists of 16 residues. Germline loops: CDR1 MNHEY, CDR2 SMNVEV (reference sequence). With 4 bases clipped from V and 5 bases from J, the junction kept 12 bases outside the gene matches. CDR3 residues: CASSSIRRQGRTEAFF. The CDR3 nucleotides read TGTGCCAGCAGTTCCATAAGAAGACAGGGGCGGACTGAAGCTTTCTTT.

The chain links TRBV2 to TRBJ1-1; 7 nucleotides align to TRBD1. The CDR3 loop spans 20 amino acids. V lost 0 bases to trimming and J lost 0 bases; unmatched junction nucleotides: 16. The germline gives CDR1 SNHLY, CDR2 FYNNEI. CDR3 sequence (DNA): TGTGCCAGCAGTGAAGCCCTTTGGGGAAGCCGAACAGGGGTGAACACTGAAGCTTTCTTT. It encodes CASSEALWGSRTGVNTEAFF.

V usage is TRBV2 and J usage is TRBJ1-5, with D uncertain. The germline gives CDR1 SNHLY, CDR2 FYNNEI. This CDR3 contains 13 residues. Trimming shortened V by 6 bases and J by 2 bases, and 8 bases separated the two germline ends. As DNA, the CDR3 is TGTGCCAGCAGGACCCACGGCAATCAGCCCCAGCATTTT. It specifies CASRTHGNQPQHF.

This chain links TRBV6-1 with TRBJ2-2; 8 positions agree with TRBD2. This CDR3 has 15 amino acids. The trim removed 7 bases at V and 5 bases at J, leaving 9 bases unmatched. Germline CDR1 and CDR2: MNHNS and SASEGT. The CDR3 region has the DNA TGTGCCAGCACCCTAGCGGGTCCGGGGACCGGGGAGCTGTTTTTT. Translated: CASTLAGPGTGELFF.

This clonotype was seen many times. This rearrangement joins TRBV20-1 to TRBJ2-5; weak D call: TRBD2 (6 bases). This CDR3 contains 18 residues. V was trimmed by 0 bases and J by 1 base, leaving 21 bases between them. From germline, CDR1 is DFQATT and CDR2 SNEGSKA (reference sequence). CDR3 sequence: CSARDPWSGHASQETQYF. In nucleotides, the CDR3 is TGCAGTGCTAGAGATCCTTGGAGCGGGCACGCTTCCCAAGAGACCCAGTACTTC.

The chain couples TRBV27 to TRBJ1-3, with D unclear. Germline CDR1 is MNHEY and CDR2 is SMNVEV (reference sequence). The CDR3 totals 16 residues. Deletions cut 0 bases from V and 2 bases from J, with 11 bases between. The CDR3 coding sequence is TGTGCCAGCAGTTTATCGTTCCCCACAGCTGGAAACACCATATATTTT. Translating it yields CASSLSFPTAGNTIYF.

This clonotype was seen at least ten times. This sequence joins TRBV28 and TRBJ1-1; weak D call: TRBD1 (5 bases). Trimming removed 5 bases at V and 5 bases at J, with 15 bases between. This CDR3 spans 14 amino acids. Germline lookup yields CDR1 MDHEN and CDR2 SYDVKM. This CDR3 is CASSIAQGRTEAFF. The CDR3 nucleotides are TGTGCCAGCAGTATTGCCCAGGGAAGAACTGAAGCTTTCTTT.

This clonotype was seen at least ten times. The V gene is TRBV9, the J gene TRBJ1-5; D is undetermined. Germline lookup yields CDR1 SGDLS and CDR2 YYNGEE. The V gene lost 0 bases and the J gene lost 0 bases, with 7 bases spanning the gap. The CDR3 contains 15 residues. The CDR3 reads CASSVGGNSNQPQHF. In DNA form, the CDR3 reads TGTGCCAGCAGCGTAGGAGGGAATAGCAATCAGCCCCAGCATTTT.

The genes are TRBV20-1 and TRBJ1-5; D possibly corresponds to TRBD1 (6 bases). Germline lookup yields CDR1 DFQATT and CDR2 SNEGSKA (reference sequence). CDR3 length: 13 residues. The V and J ends lost 5 bases and 5 bases respectively, with 13 bases between them. Written as DNA, the CDR3 is TGCAGTGCTCAACCAGGGGTGGATCAGCCCCAGCATTTT. Amino acid sequence: CSAQPGVDQPQHF.

This clonotype was recorded at least ten times. The chain couples TRBV20-1 to TRBJ2-5; a weak D match, TRBD2 (6 bases). The CDR3 runs to 12 residues. Trimming pared 8 bases from V and 4 bases from J, leaving 14 bases between. CDR1 is DFQATT and CDR2 is SNEGSKA in the germline V gene (reference sequence). CDR3 sequence: CSPGRRGETQYF. The CDR3 coding sequence is TGCAGTCCTGGGAGGCGGGGAGAGACCCAGTACTTC.

V gene TRBV6-1 combines with J gene TRBJ1-1; no clear D gene. The CDR3 runs 14 residues. The ends were cut back, 2 bases at V and 0 bases at J, with 7 bases in the middle. CDR1 is MNHNS and CDR2 is SASEGT in the germline V gene. CDR3: CASSELGLNTEAFF. In DNA, the CDR3 is TGTGCCAGCAGTGAACTGGGGTTGAACACTGAAGCTTTCTTT.

This clonotype appeared many times. V is TRBV7-9 and J is TRBJ1-5; D is uncertain. The CDR3 spans 16 residues. The V end was cut by 1 base, the J end by 3 bases, with 13 bases between. The germline gives CDR1 SEHNR, CDR2 FQNEAQ (reference sequence). The CDR3: CASSLGVGGDNQPQHF. CDR3 bases: TGTGCCAGCAGCTTAGGTGTCGGTGGGGACAATCAGCCCCAGCATTTT.

This clonotype was picked up a small number of times. The V call is TRBV6-1, the J call TRBJ2-3, with no clear D. Germline CDR1 is MNHNS and CDR2 is SASEGT. Trimming cost V 10 bases and J 6 bases, with 11 bases left between them. The CDR3 length is 11 residues. The CDR3 coding sequence is TGTGCCACCACGGTTAGGGATACGCAGTATTTT. It is translated as CATTVRDTQYF.

This clonotype was found a few times. The gene calls are TRBV6-5 and TRBJ2-5; D unresolved. Trimming took 7 bases from V and 5 from J, leaving 17 bases between them. Per germline, CDR1 MNHEY and CDR2 SVGAGI. The CDR3 totals 14 residues. The CDR3 bases are TGTGCCAGCACCCCCCCGGGTCGCCGGGAGACCCAGTACTTC. This gives the protein CASTPPGRRETQYF.